This T cell receptor beta chain was identified in a study of blood T cell repertoires in COVID-19. Looking at the study overall: Samples representing acute and convalescent COVID-19 were sourced from the United States, Italy and Spain. In each case, the material was cDNA or gDNA derived from T cells, B-cell-depleted T cells, or PBMCs.

In the authors' methods: For nucleated cells, counts were estimated from reference gene primer amplification. TCRdb keeps only in-frame clones here, not all; method: immunoSEQ multiplex PCR. V and J calls and clone size are as listed in that table; D and trimming were resolved from the DNA. Of 190,000 or so clones in the sample, around 83% were seen once. The length of the CDR3 is 12 residues. V was clipped by 10 bases and J by 5 bases, with 14 bases between them. Germline loops: CDR1 LNHDA, CDR2 SQIVND (reference sequence). The chain combines TRBV19 with TRBJ1-1; D remains unclear. Sequenced input: peripheral blood. The sequence was collected from a man aged 45-60 years with active or convalescent COVID-19. Here the CDR3 DNA reads TGTGCCACTGCGGCCGGATGGACTGAAGCTTTCTTT. It codes for CATAAGWTEAFF.